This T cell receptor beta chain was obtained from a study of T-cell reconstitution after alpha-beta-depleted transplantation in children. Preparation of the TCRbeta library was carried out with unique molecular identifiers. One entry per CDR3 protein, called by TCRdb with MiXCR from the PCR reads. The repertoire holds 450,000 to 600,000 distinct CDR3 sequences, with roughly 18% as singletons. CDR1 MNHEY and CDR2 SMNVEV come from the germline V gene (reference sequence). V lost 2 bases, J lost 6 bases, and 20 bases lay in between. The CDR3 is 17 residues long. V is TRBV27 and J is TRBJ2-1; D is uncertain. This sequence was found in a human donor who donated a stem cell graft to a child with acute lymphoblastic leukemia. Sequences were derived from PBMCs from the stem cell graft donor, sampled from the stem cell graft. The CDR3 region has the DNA TGTGCCAGCAGTTTAATCCCCCCTAACCGGTTGGCCAATGAGCAGTTCTTC. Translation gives CASSLIPPNRLANEQFF.